This T cell receptor (beta chain) was observed in a study of blood T cell repertoires in COVID-19. As for the study in general: PBMCs, B-cell-depleted T cells, or T cells provided the cDNA or gDNA that made up the material.

The CDR3 covers 17 residues. Per germline, CDR1 LNHDA and CDR2 SQIVND (reference sequence). The J segment lost 3 bases and the V segment lost 5 bases, leaving 9 bases of the junction unmatched. This clone was seen more than once but under ten times. The data were produced by immunoSEQ multiplex PCR, yet TCRdb's version contains in-frame clones alone and is incomplete. Among 400,000 or so clones listed, around nine tenths were seen once. The sequenced sample consisted of peripheral blood. This sequence was found in a human donor in a cohort sampled during active COVID-19. The gene calls are TRBV19 and TRBJ1-4; TRBD1 matches at 10 bases. Here the CDR3 DNA reads TGTGCCAGTAGTTTCGGGACAGGGGACCCTCCTAATGAAAAACTGTTTTTT. It specifies CASSFGTGDPPNEKLFF. The whole variable domain, remainder taken from reference TRBV19 and TRBJ1-4, is DGGITQSPKYLFRKEGQNVTLSCEQNLNHDAMYWYRQDPGQGLRLIYYSQIVNDFQKGDIAEGYSVSREKKESFPLTVTSAQKNPTAFYLCASSFGTGDPPNEKLFFGSGTQLSVL.